Included here is one T cell receptor beta chain sequence, with context. Its antigen is undetermined. Other nucleotide sequences in the sample specify the same CDR3. This sample was taken from a study of shared clonotypes between healthy human individuals. The CDR3 contains 13 residues. Trimming shortened V by 4 bases and J by 1 base, and 8 bases separated the two germline ends. From germline, CDR1 is SGHRS and CDR2 YFSETQ. Positive CCR7 selection of CD45RO-negative cells yielded the naive CD8 cells, and terminally differentiated effector memory CD45RA+ cells were excluded. Sequencing used immunoSEQ multiplex PCR; TCRdb keeps in-frame clones, though not all of them. The sample lists over 2 million clones; just under 95% were seen once. General study findings and limits: Generation probabilities of non-shared clonotypes were lower (relative to those shared by all four donors).

The clonotype was recovered from a man between 18 and 29 years old in good health. Sequences were obtained from naive CD8+ T cells sorted from blood. The chain combines TRBV5-1 with TRBJ1-1; D gene ambiguous. CDR3 amino acids: CASSLTPNTEAFF. CDR3 in DNA: TGCGCCAGCAGCCTTACACCGAACACTGAAGCTTTCTTT. Full variable domain (outside the CDR3, taken from reference TRBV5-1 and TRBJ1-1): KAGVTQTPRYLIKTRGQQVTLSCSPISGHRSVSWYQQTPGQGLQFLFEYFSETQRNKGNFPGRFSGRQFSNSRSEMNVSTLELGDSALYLCASSLTPNTEAFFGQGTRLTVV.